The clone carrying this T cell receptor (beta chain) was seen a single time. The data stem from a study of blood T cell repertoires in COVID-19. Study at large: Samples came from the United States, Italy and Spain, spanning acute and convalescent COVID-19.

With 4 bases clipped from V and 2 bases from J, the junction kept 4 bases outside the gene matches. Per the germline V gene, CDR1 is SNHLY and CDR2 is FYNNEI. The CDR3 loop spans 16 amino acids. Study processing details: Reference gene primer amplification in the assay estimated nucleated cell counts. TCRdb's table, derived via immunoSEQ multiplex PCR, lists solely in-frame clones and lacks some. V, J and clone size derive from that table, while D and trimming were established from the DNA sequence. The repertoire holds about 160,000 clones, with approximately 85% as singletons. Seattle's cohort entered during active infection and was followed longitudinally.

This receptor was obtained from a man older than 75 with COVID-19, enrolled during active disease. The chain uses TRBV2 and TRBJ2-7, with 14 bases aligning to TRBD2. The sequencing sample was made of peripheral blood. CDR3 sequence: CASSVETSGGAYEQYF. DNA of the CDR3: TGTGCCAGCAGTGTCGAGACTAGCGGGGGGGCCTACGAGCAGTACTTC.